The 9 T cell receptor beta chains below come from one sample, sequenced in a study of blood T cell repertoires in COVID-19. Assay: immunoSEQ multiplex PCR; the TCRdb copy retains only in-frame clones and omits some. The sample includes over 70,000 clones, more than 85% seen only once; the top ten take around 2.3%. Sequencing input: peripheral blood. All receptors come from a human donor with active COVID-19. The donor label of this sample is uncertain.

The chain carries TRBV11-2 and TRBJ2-5, with D unclear. The CDR3 covers 12 residues. Germline V lookup: CDR1 SGHAT, CDR2 FQNNGV. V lost 4 bases and J lost 0, with 3 bases in between. The CDR3 loop reads CASSSNQETQYF. For the CDR3, the DNA is TGTGCCAGCAGCTCCAACCAAGAGACCCAGTACTTC.

CDR3 in amino acids: CASSQGQWGNTIYF. CDR3 in DNA: TGCGCCAGCAGCCAAGGACAGTGGGGAAACACCATATATTTT. This chain connects TRBV4-1 to TRBJ1-3, with D possibly matching TRBD1 (5 bases). From germline, CDR1 is MGHRA and CDR2 YSYEKL. Trimming removed 1 base at V and 4 bases at J, with 8 bases between. The CDR3 length is 14 residues.

The chain combines TRBV2 with TRBJ2-1; TRBD2 might be the D (6 bases). V was shortened by 8 bases and J by 10 bases, with 15 bases between the two germline ends. The germline gives CDR1 SNHLY, CDR2 FYNNEI. CDR3 length: 12 amino acids. The CDR3 DNA sequence: TGTGCCAGCTTAGGGACTTCCACCGAGCAGTTCTTC. Residues: CASLGTSTEQFF. Together with reference TRBV2 and TRBJ2-1, the CDR3 gives the full variable domain: EPEVTQTPSHQVTQMGQEVILRCVPISNHLYFYWYRQILGQKVEFLVSFYNNEISEKSEIFDDQFSVERPDGSNFTLKIRSTKLEDSAMYFCASLGTSTEQFFGPGTRLTVL.

The genes are TRBV19 and TRBJ1-3; possibly TRBD1 for D (6 bases). V lost 3 bases and J lost 2, with 14 bases in between. The CDR3 spans 16 residues. The germline V gene has CDR1 LNHDA and CDR2 SQIVND (reference sequence). The CDR3 DNA reads as TGTGCCAGTAGTATTCTAGGGGGAGATGCTGGAAACACCATATATTTT. Amino acid sequence: CASSILGGDAGNTIYF.

This chain uses TRBV13 with TRBJ1-1; 7 bases map to TRBD1. This CDR3 has 13 amino acids. Trimming took 7 bases from V and 3 from J; bases not matched to a gene: 5. Germline V gives CDR1 PRHDT, CDR2 FYEKMQ (reference sequence). Here the CDR3 DNA reads TGTGCCAGCACCCAAGGGGGCTACACTGAAGCTTTCTTT. Protein: CASTQGGYTEAFF.

This clone was found once. The rearrangement links TRBV3-1 (or the pseudogene TRBV3-2) to TRBJ2-7; 7 bases match TRBD1. The CDR3 contains 15 residues. Trimming removed 1 base from V and 4 bases from J; junction bases left unmatched: 7. Germline V gives CDR1 LGHDT, CDR2 YNNKEL (reference sequence). The CDR3 DNA sequence: TGTGCCAGCAGCCAAGTACAGGGGAGTAAGTACGAGCAGTACTTC. This sequence encodes CASSQVQGSKYEQYF.

A single count supports this clone. This chain connects TRBV3-1 (or the pseudogene TRBV3-2) to TRBJ1-1, with D unclear. Germline CDR1 is LGHDT and CDR2 is YNNKEL (reference sequence). V lost 1 base and J lost 1, with 7 bases in between. The CDR3 is 14 amino acids. As DNA, the CDR3 is TGTGCCAGCAGCCAAGGCCGGAGGAACACTGAAGCTTTCTTT. Translation gives CASSQGRRNTEAFF.

The chain carries TRBV28 and TRBJ2-7; D is ambiguous. CDR1 MDHEN and CDR2 SYDVKM come from the germline V gene. Trimming took 5 bases from V and 2 from J, leaving 13 bases between them. The CDR3 consists of 14 residues. CDR3 residues: CASSHPVEAYEQYF. The CDR3 nucleotides are TGTGCCAGCAGTCACCCGGTCGAGGCCTACGAGCAGTACTTC.

The V and J genes are TRBV4-1 and TRBJ1-1; 11 bases line up with TRBD1. V trimming: 3 bases; J trimming: 0 bases; junction bases outside the gene matches: 6. The length of the CDR3 is 17 residues. CDR1 and CDR2 from the germline V gene are MGHRA and YSYEKL. The CDR3 DNA sequence: TGCGCCAGCAGCCACGGGACAGGGGGTCCCATGAACACTGAAGCTTTCTTT. It translates to CASSHGTGGPMNTEAFF.